Included here is one T cell receptor beta chain sequence, with context. This specimen comes from a study of B cell selection in AIRE deficiency. Generated by immunoSEQ multiplex PCR, the TCRdb table keeps only in-frame clones and is missing some. The sample has about 25,000 clones; 95% are singletons. The sorted conventional CD4 T cells were gated as CD4+CD127+. Controls came from healthy donors unrelated to patients. Germline CDR1 and CDR2: SEHNR and FQNEAQ (reference sequence). The junction had 5 bases not matched to a gene; V was cut back by 3 bases and J by 3 bases. The CDR3 is 15 residues long. Sample: CD4+CD127+ conventional T cells sorted from PBMCs. V and J are TRBV7-9 and TRBJ2-5; 9 bases are a match to TRBD2. The source is a human donor in good health. In nucleotides, the CDR3 is TGTGCCAGCAGCTTTCAGCGGGGGGATGAAGAGACCCAGTACTTC. It specifies CASSFQRGDEETQYF.